This TCR beta chain is drawn from a study of OX40 agonist ivuxolimab in advanced cancers. At the level of the study: Every 2 weeks, patients got intravenous ivuxolimab at one of six dose levels (0.01-10 mg/kg).

Concerning this clone itself: As yet, its antigen is unknown.

Study-wide results and caveats: Among T cells, CD8+ cells averaged more expanded clones than CD4+ cells.

Sequencing used immunoSEQ multiplex PCR; TCRdb keeps in-frame clones, though not all of them. The table lists tens of thousands of clones, roughly four fifths of them singletons. The TCR originated in an adult with an advanced solid tumor such as melanoma, head and neck, liver or kidney cancer. The source material was CD4+ or CD8+ T cells sorted from blood, sampled in a trial of the OX40 agonist ivuxolimab.

CDR3 sequence: CAISERSVNEQFF. The CDR3 bases are TGTGCCATCAGTGAGCGTAGCGTGAATGAGCAGTTCTTC. The V gene is TRBV10-3, the J gene TRBJ2-1; D may be TRBD2 (5 bases). Germline CDR1 reads ENHRY; CDR2 reads SYGVKD. The ends were cut back, 2 bases at V and 7 bases at J, with 9 bases in the middle. The CDR3 has 13 residues.